Below, 9 T cell receptor beta chains from the same sample are listed, as sequenced in a study of graft-versus-host responses after intestinal transplantation. Libraries were prepared by immunoSEQ multiplex PCR; TCRdb keeps only in-frame clonotypes and omits some of them. The data show 11,000 to 15,000 clones, around two thirds seen once. Intraepithelial lymphocytes and lamina propria lymphocytes were released through processing of graft tissue. The sequencing used ileum tissue, collected 16 days after intestinal transplant. These receptor sequences come from a human patient who received an intestinal transplant, so some T cells may come from the graft donor.

The gene calls are TRBV6-1 and TRBJ2-5; the match to TRBD1 covers 10 bases. Germline loops: CDR1 MNHNS, CDR2 SASEGT. The J segment lost 5 bases and the V segment lost 2 bases, leaving 8 bases of the junction unmatched. The CDR3 contains 16 residues. CDR3 sequence reads: CASSELGQGLRETQYF. CDR3 coding DNA: TGTGCCAGCAGTGAATTGGGACAGGGGTTGAGGGAGACCCAGTACTTC.

The J gene is TRBJ2-2, the V gene TRBV30, with 8 bases aligning to TRBD1. The germline V gene has CDR1 GTSNPN and CDR2 SVGIG (reference sequence). V was clipped by 6 bases and J by 7 bases; unmatched bases: 7. This CDR3 contains 13 residues. The CDR3 here is CACDPTGDGELFF. DNA of the CDR3: TGTGCCTGTGACCCGACAGGGGACGGGGAGCTGTTTTTT.

The sample holds a few counts of this clone. The genes are TRBV29-1 and TRBJ1-1; perhaps TRBD1 as D (5 bases). The CDR3 has 15 residues. Germline CDR1 is SQVTM and CDR2 is ANQGSEA. V was shortened by 1 base and J by 1 base, with 13 bases between the two germline ends. The CDR3 region has the DNA TGCAGCGTTGAAGGGGAAAATACAGGGAACACTGAAGCTTTCTTT. This sequence encodes CSVEGENTGNTEAFF.

V and J are TRBV5-1 and TRBJ1-2; the D is unclear. From germline, CDR1 is SGHRS and CDR2 YFSETQ. The CDR3 totals 12 residues. V shed 0 bases and J shed 8 bases, with 8 bases lying between them. CDR3 sequence reads: CASSLVRGGYTF. Written as DNA, the CDR3 is TGCGCCAGCAGCTTGGTGCGCGGCGGCTACACCTTC. Variable domain in full (rest from reference TRBV5-1 and TRBJ1-2): KAGVTQTPRYLIKTRGQQVTLSCSPISGHRSVSWYQQTPGQGLQFLFEYFSETQRNKGNFPGRFSGRQFSNSRSEMNVSTLELGDSALYLCASSLVRGGYTFGSGTRLTVV.

The CDR3 DNA reads as TGTGCCAGCAGTTACACCCGGGGTGGAGGCGGGGAGCTGTTTTTT. Translating gives CASSYTRGGGGELFF. The chain recombines TRBV6-6 with TRBJ2-2, with a tentative D call TRBD2 (5 bases). Trimming pared 2 bases from V and 7 bases from J, leaving 14 bases between. Germline CDR1 MNHNY, CDR2 SVGAGI (reference sequence). CDR3 length: 15 amino acids.

The chain recombines TRBV4-1 with TRBJ2-1; no reliable D call. The CDR3 spans 17 residues. The germline V gene has CDR1 MGHRA and CDR2 YSYEKL. Trimming stripped 3 bases from V and 0 bases from J, with 15 bases between. The CDR3 spells CASSQWAPSFSYNEQFF. Here the CDR3 DNA reads TGCGCCAGCAGCCAGTGGGCGCCATCCTTCTCCTACAATGAGCAGTTCTTC.

This clone was picked up one time. This chain uses TRBV28 with TRBJ2-3, with 7 positions matching TRBD2. V was pared by 5 bases and J by 4 bases, with 3 bases of the junction left unmatched. Germline CDR1 reads MDHEN; CDR2 reads SYDVKM. This CDR3 contains 13 residues. The CDR3 DNA follows: TGTGCCAGCAGTGACCGGGGGGCAGATACGCAGTATTTT. Translation gives CASSDRGADTQYF.

This clone appeared once. Here the CDR3 reads CASAQRQGAGELFF. The CDR3 nucleotides are TGCGCCAGCGCCCAGCGACAGGGCGCCGGGGAGCTGTTTTTT. The chain carries TRBV5-1 and TRBJ2-2, with 7 bases aligning to TRBD1. The CDR3 is made up of 14 amino acids. From germline, CDR1 is SGHRS and CDR2 YFSETQ. After removal of 7 bases from V and 6 bases from J, the junction contained 9 bases not matched to a gene.

Only one count was recorded for this clone. The J gene is TRBJ2-2, the V gene TRBV7-9; 7 nucleotides match TRBD1. This CDR3 comprises 15 residues. From germline, CDR1 is SEHNR and CDR2 FQNEAQ (reference sequence). V lost 5 bases, J lost 2 bases, and 5 bases stayed unmatched. DNA of the CDR3: TGTGCCAGCAGCGTCGGACAGGTTAACACCGGGGAGCTGTTTTTT. Protein product: CASSVGQVNTGELFF.